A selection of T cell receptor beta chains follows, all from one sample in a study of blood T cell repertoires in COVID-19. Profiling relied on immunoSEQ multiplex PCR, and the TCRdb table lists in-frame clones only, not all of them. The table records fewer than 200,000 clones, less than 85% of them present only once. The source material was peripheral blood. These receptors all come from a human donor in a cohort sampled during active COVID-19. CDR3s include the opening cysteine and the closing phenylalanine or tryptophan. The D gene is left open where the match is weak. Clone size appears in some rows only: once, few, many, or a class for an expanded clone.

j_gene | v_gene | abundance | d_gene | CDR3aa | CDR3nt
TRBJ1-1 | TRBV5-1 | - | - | CASSSPGGRNTEAFF | TGCGCCAGCAGCTCCCCGGGGGGACGAAACACTGAAGCTTTCTTT
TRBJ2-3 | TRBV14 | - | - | CASSQSAVSTDTQYF | TGTGCCAGCAGCCAATCAGCGGTTAGCACAGATACGCAGTATTTT
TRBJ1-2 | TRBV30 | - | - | CAWSQDTFDPYGYTF | TGTGCCTGGAGCCAAGACACCTTTGACCCCTATGGCTACACCTTC
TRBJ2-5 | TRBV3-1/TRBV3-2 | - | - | CASSQELTDPQETQYF | TGTGCCAGCAGCCAAGAATTGACAGACCCCCAAGAGACCCAGTACTTC
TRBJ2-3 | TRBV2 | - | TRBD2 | CASSQIFPGTSGGLTDTQYF | TGTGCCAGCAGCCAAATATTCCCCGGGACTAGCGGGGGGCTTACAGATACGCAGTATTTT
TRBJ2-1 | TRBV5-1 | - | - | CASSLAGREGNEQFF | TGCGCCAGCAGCTTGGCCGGCAGGGAAGGTAATGAGCAGTTCTTC
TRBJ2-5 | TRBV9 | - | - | CASSVKTSLGETQYF | TGTGCCAGCAGCGTAAAAACTAGCCTCGGGGAGACCCAGTACTTC
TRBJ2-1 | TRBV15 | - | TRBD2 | CATSRDYGTSGDNEQFF | TGTGCCACCAGCAGAGATTACGGGACTAGCGGGGACAATGAGCAGTTCTTC
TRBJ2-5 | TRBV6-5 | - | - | CASSYAGQETQYF | TGTGCCAGCAGTTACGCAGGTCAAGAGACCCAGTACTTC
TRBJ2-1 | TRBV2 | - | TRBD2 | CASTSGGNEQFF | TGTGCCAGCACTAGCGGGGGGAATGAGCAGTTCTTC
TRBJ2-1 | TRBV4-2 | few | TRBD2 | CASSQSGASYNEQFF | TGTGCCAGCAGCCAGAGCGGGGCCTCCTACAATGAGCAGTTCTTC
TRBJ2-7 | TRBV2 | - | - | CASSSTGKIYEQYF | TGTGCCAGCAGTAGTACAGGGAAAATCTACGAGCAGTACTTC
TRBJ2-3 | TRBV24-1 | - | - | CATREYTQYF | TGTGCCACCAGGGAGTATACGCAGTATTTT
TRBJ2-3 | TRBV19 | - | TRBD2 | CASSERGSTDTQYF | TGTGCCAGTAGCGAGCGGGGGAGCACAGATACGCAGTATTTT
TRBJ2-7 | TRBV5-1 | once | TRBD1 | CASSMGQGLYEQYF | TGCGCCAGCAGCATGGGACAGGGGCTTTACGAGCAGTACTTC
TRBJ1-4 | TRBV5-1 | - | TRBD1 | CASRPTTGFTNEKLFF | TGCGCCAGCAGACCGACGACAGGGTTCACTAATGAAAAACTGTTTTTT
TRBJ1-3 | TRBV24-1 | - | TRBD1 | CATSDTDRDLKGNTIYF | TGTGCCACCAGTGATACGGACAGGGACCTTAAGGGAAACACCATATATTTT
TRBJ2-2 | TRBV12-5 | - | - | CASGYPVKGVTGELFF | TGTGCTAGTGGCTACCCGGTAAAGGGGGTGACCGGGGAGCTGTTTTTT
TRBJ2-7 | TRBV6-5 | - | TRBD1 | CASSYLGTVLYEQYF | TGTGCCAGCAGTTACTTGGGGACAGTACTCTACGAGCAGTACTTC
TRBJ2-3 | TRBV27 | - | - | CASSPLRDGLETDTQYF | TGTGCCAGCAGTCCACTCCGGGATGGACTGGAAACAGATACGCAGTATTTT
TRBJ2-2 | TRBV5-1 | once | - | CASSAQRRTNTGELFF | TGCGCCAGCAGCGCGCAACGCAGGACGAACACCGGGGAGCTGTTTTTT
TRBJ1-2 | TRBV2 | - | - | CASSERVRQGYTF | TGTGCCAGCAGTGAAAGGGTCCGACAGGGCTACACCTTC
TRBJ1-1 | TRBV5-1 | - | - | CASSSGNRDTEAFF | TGCGCCAGCAGCTCGGGAAATCGGGACACTGAAGCTTTCTTT
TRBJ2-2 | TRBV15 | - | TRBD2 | CATSRARLAGGRNTGELFF | TGTGCCACCAGCAGAGCAAGACTAGCGGGGGGCAGGAACACCGGGGAGCTGTTTTTT
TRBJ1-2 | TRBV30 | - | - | CAWSVRGVRGYTF | TGTGCCTGGAGTGTCCGGGGGGTTCGGGGCTACACCTTC
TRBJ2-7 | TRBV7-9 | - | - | CASSFAETYYEQYF | TGTGCCAGCAGCTTCGCGGAGACCTACTACGAGCAGTACTTC
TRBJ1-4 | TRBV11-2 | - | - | CASSLEGAVWGEKLFF | TGTGCCAGCAGCTTAGAGGGGGCAGTTTGGGGTGAAAAACTGTTTTTT
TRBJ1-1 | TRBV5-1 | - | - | CASSLAPTGMNTEAFF | TGCGCCAGCAGCTTGGCCCCGACCGGGATGAACACTGAAGCTTTCTTT
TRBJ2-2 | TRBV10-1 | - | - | CASSAQGRRENTGELFF | TGCGCCAGCAGTGCGCAGGGACGGAGGGAGAACACCGGGGAGCTGTTTTTT
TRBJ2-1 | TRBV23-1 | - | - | CASPNRVRNEQFF | TGCGCCAGCCCTAACAGGGTCAGGAATGAGCAGTTCTTC
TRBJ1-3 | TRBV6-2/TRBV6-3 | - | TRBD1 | CASSKPGQGVSGNTIYF | TGTGCCAGCAGTAAACCGGGACAGGGGGTTTCTGGAAACACCATATATTTT
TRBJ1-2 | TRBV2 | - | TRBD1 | CASSELGQLNYGYTF | TGTGCCAGCAGTGAATTGGGACAGCTAAACTATGGCTACACCTTC
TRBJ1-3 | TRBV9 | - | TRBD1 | CASSDGQGALSGNTIYF | TGTGCCAGCAGCGATGGACAGGGGGCCCTCTCTGGAAACACCATATATTTT
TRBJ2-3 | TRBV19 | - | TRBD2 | CASSGTGTSGTLVDTQYF | TGTGCCAGTAGTGGGACCGGGACTAGCGGAACGTTGGTAGATACGCAGTATTTT
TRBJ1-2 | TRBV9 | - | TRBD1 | CASSVQGGGYTF | TGTGCCAGCAGCGTACAGGGGGGTGGCTACACCTTC
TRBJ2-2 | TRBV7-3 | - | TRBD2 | CASSARPGTSGGAGTGELFF | TGTGCCAGCAGCGCTCGTCCCGGGACTAGCGGGGGGGCAGGAACCGGGGAGCTGTTTTTT
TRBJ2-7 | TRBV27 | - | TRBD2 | CASRGGGSYEQYF | TGTGCCAGCAGAGGCGGGGGTTCCTACGAGCAGTACTTC
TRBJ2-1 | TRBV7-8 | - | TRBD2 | CASSSNPGTRVDNEQFF | TGTGCCAGCAGCTCAAACCCCGGGACTAGGGTTGACAATGAGCAGTTCTTC
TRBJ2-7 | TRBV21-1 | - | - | CASSGGQGRKQYF | TGTGCCAGCAGCGGGGGACAGGGCCGGAAGCAGTACTTC
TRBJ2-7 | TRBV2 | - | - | CASSEGFINTEITYEQYF | TGTGCCAGCAGTGAAGGTTTTATTAATACAGAAATAACCTACGAGCAGTACTTC
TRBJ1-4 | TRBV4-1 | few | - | CASSQGEGKLFF | TGCGCCAGCAGCCAAGGGGAGGGGAAACTGTTTTTT
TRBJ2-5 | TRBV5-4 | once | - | CASSLVGGLSRETQYF | TGTGCCAGCAGCTTGGTCGGTGGGCTATCACGAGAGACCCAGTACTTC
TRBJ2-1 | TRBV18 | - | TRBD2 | CASSPPTSGGARHNEQFF | TGTGCCAGCTCACCACCGACTAGCGGGGGGGCCCGCCACAATGAGCAGTTCTTC
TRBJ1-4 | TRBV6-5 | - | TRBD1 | CASKSGQINEKLFF | TGTGCCAGCAAGTCGGGACAGATTAATGAAAAACTGTTTTTT
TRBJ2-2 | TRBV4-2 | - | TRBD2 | CASSQGFGGGGFGGELFF | TGTGCCAGCAGCCAAGGGTTCGGCGGCGGGGGGTTCGGCGGGGAGCTGTTTTTT
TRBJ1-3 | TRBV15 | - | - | CATSREDSGNTIYF | TGTGCCACCAGCAGAGAGGACAGTGGAAACACCATATATTTT
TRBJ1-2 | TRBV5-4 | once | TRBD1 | CASSSLTGHTF | TGTGCCAGCAGCTCTTTGACAGGGCACACCTTC
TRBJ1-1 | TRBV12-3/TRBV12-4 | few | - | CASSLVVNTEAFF | TGTGCCAGCAGTTTAGTCGTGAACACTGAAGCTTTCTTT
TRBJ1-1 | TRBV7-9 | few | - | CASSLGPGGEAFF | TGTGCCAGCAGCTTAGGCCCGGGAGGTGAAGCTTTCTTT
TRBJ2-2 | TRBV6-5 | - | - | CASRVDSKITGELFF | TGTGCCAGCAGAGTAGACAGCAAGATCACCGGGGAGCTGTTTTTT
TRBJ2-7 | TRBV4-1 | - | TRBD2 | CASSQDHSSGGTFPYEQYF | TGCGCCAGCAGCCAAGATCATTCTAGCGGGGGTACATTCCCCTACGAGCAGTACTTC
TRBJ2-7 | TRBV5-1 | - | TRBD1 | CASRINRGPYEQYF | TGCGCCAGCCGCATAAACAGGGGGCCCTACGAGCAGTACTTC
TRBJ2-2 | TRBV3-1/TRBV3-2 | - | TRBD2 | CASSQGWTSGGPPGELFF | TGTGCCAGCAGCCAAGGGTGGACTAGCGGGGGGCCGCCCGGGGAGCTGTTTTTT
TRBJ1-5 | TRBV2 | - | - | CASSTGSPYNNQPQHF | TGTGCCAGTAGTACAGGGTCCCCATATAACAATCAGCCCCAGCATTTT
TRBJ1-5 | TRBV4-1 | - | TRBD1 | CASSQAPGQGNQPQHF | TGCGCCAGCAGCCAAGCCCCGGGACAGGGGAATCAGCCCCAGCATTTT
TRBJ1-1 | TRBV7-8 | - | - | CASSLASLAPPNTEAFF | TGTGCCAGCAGCTTAGCGTCATTGGCCCCTCCGAACACTGAAGCTTTCTTT